Below are 2 T cell receptor beta chains sequenced from a single sample in a study of spatial heterogeneity in lung cancer. TCRdb used MiXCR to reprocess the 5' RACE reads, holding one entry per CDR3 protein. This table has more than 10,000 distinct CDR3 sequences, 5.2% appearing once. The time point denotes: sample taken at primary tumor resection. Whole RNA from tumor, nontumor lung or frozen PBMC was sequenced unsorted. Sample: lung tumor tissue, taken at surgery. The receptors derive from a human donor with early-stage non-small cell lung cancer.

This clonotype has ten or more counts. Because the library targeted alpha chains, this beta chain is an off-target read whose size means little. The chain has TRBV7-8 and TRBJ1-1; unclear D gene. The V gene's germline CDR1 is SGHVS and CDR2 FQNEAQ. V shed 3 bases and J shed 0 bases, with 5 bases lying between them. The CDR3 runs 13 residues. CDR3 coding DNA: TGTGCCAGCAGCTTCCTTATGAACACTGAAGCTTTCTTT. The encoded protein is CASSFLMNTEAFF.

This clonotype was recorded many times. This beta chain appears as a stray read in a library generated for alpha chains; its size is not informative. The chain carries TRBV2 and TRBJ2-3, with 7 positions matching TRBD2. Germline loops: CDR1 SNHLY, CDR2 FYNNEI. Losses at the gene ends were 6 bases for V and 4 bases for J; bases not matched to a gene: 10. The CDR3 has 15 residues. The CDR3 loop is CASRWRDYGSDTQYF. DNA for the CDR3: TGTGCCAGCAGGTGGAGGGACTATGGGTCAGATACGCAGTATTTT.